This T cell receptor (beta chain) was sequenced for a study of patients with pleural tuberculosis (dated by TCRdb to between 2014 and 2016). Reading the germline V gene (reference sequence) gives CDR1 LNHDA and CDR2 SQIVND. There are 17 amino acids in the CDR3, from cysteine to phenylalanine inclusive. Left in the record is the CDR3 DNA by itself, 51 bases read in frame from the first base. V and J lose 3 bases and 1 base, and a span of 16 bases separates them. The sample holds a few counts of this clonotype. This receptor's antigen is unknown. No per-base quality is available; no much larger clone lies one base away. Instrument used: Illumina Genome Analyzer IIx. Using fastp at Q25 and MiXCR, TCRdb reprocessed the public reads and kept productive beta chains. Identical CDR3 protein sequences are pooled into one entry, listed with their most common genes and DNA. The sample includes under 65,000 distinct CDR3 sequences, with 7.3% observed a single time. Together, the top ten hold around 15% of the sample.

The chain uses TRBV19 and TRBJ1-3; a weak D assignment points to TRBD1 (6 bases agree). This clonotype originated in a human donor with pleural tuberculosis. In nucleotides, the sequence is TGTGCCAGTAGTATGGGTCTCCAACAGGGATCTGGAAACACCATATATTTT. This sequence encodes CASSMGLQQGSGNTIYF. Reference TRBV19 and TRBJ1-3 proteins supply the regions before and after the CDR3; the full variable domain is: DGGITQSPKYLFRKEGQNVTLSCEQNLNHDAMYWYRQDPGQGLRLIYYSQIVNDFQKGDIAEGYSVSREKKESFPLTVTSAQKNPTAFYLCASSMGLQQGSGNTIYFGEGSWLTVV.